This T cell receptor beta chain was found in a study of tumor-infiltrating lymphocytes in primary liver carcinoma. Study in general: Staged T1-T3 N0M0, the tumors had sizes that ranged from roughly 4 to 11 cm across.

The CDR3 is 16 amino acids. From germline, CDR1 is SGHDT and CDR2 YYEEEE. Trimming took off 2 bases at V and 5 bases at J, with 14 bases between the two ends. The input was 500 ng total RNA; TCR beta cDNA was made from it with a constant-region primer. Nested multiplex PCR, run for three rounds with slightly modified ARM-PCR, yielded TCR beta libraries. The two initial PCR rounds, around 11 cycles each, used TRBV1-TRBV30 forward and C-beta reverse primers. A single record per CDR3 protein comes from TCRdb applying MiXCR to the multiplex PCR reads. This table holds about 92,000 distinct CDR3 sequences, 65% to 70% found once. Co-extracted RNA and DNA came from 20-30 mg of unsorted bulk tissue. Comments on this clonotype: Its target is not known. This clone may be a read error of a much larger clone one base away.

Study-wide points: Relative to tumor region pairs, the tumor-adjacent and tumor-blood pairs showed overlap that was lower.

The source material was tumor-adjacent normal liver tissue. This rearrangement joins TRBV5-6 to TRBJ1-6; TRBD1 is a possible D gene (6 bases). The source is a man in his forties with primary liver carcinoma and hepatitis B virus infection. CDR3 DNA sequence: TGTGCCAGCAGCTTACCCAGGGGAATGAATAATTCACCCCTCCACTTT. It translates to CASSLPRGMNNSPLHF.